This T cell receptor (beta chain) was identified in a study of T cells in tuberculosis. Whole-study context: IGRA-negative adolescents, IGRA-positive adolescents with latent tuberculosis and adults with active tuberculosis formed this South African cohort. Blood was taken before or within 7 days of anti-tuberculosis therapy. Notes on the study in general: Active tuberculosis TCR-alpha repertoires lay closer to GMM-specific TCRs than IGRA-negative controls, suggesting clonal expansion.

Time point in this sample: new active TB diagnosis, blood taken before or within 7 days of starting treatment. Tuberculosis was confirmed by positive sputum smear and/or M. tuberculosis culture. V shed 6 bases and J 3 bases; nucleotides not matched to a gene: 13. This CDR3 has 16 amino acids. The germline CDR1 and CDR2 sequences are SGHDT and YYEEEE. Of note for this clone: The antigen is undetermined.

This table comes from immunoSEQ multiplex PCR, and its TCRdb copy is limited to in-frame clones, with some not included. The sample carries 25,000 to 35,000 clones, nearly 90% recorded once. This clonotype was obtained from an adult with tuberculosis. The chain combines TRBV5-6 with TRBJ2-3; 7 positions agree with TRBD1. Sequenced here: PBMCs, sampled at tuberculosis diagnosis. CDR3: CASTQRGPLNTDTQYF. CDR3 sequence (DNA): TGTGCCAGCACCCAGAGGGGGCCTCTCAATACAGATACGCAGTATTTT.